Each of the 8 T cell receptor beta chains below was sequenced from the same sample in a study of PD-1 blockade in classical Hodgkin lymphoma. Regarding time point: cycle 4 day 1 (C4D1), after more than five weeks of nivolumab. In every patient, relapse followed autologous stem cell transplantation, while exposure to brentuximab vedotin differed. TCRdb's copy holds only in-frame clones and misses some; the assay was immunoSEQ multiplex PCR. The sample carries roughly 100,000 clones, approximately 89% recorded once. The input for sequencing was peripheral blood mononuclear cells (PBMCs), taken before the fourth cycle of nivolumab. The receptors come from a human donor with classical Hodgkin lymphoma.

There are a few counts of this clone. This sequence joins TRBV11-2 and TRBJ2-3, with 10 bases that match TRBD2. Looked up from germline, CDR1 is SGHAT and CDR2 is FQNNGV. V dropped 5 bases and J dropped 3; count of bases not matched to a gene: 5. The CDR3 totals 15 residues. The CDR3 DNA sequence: TGTGCCAGCAGCGGCGGACTAGCGGCTACAGATACGCAGTATTTT. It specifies CASSGGLAATDTQYF.

CDR3 residues: CASATGVWTEAFF. For the CDR3, the DNA is TGTGCCAGTGCGACAGGGGTGTGGACTGAAGCTTTCTTT. The chain couples TRBV19 to TRBJ1-1, with 8 nucleotides matching TRBD1. The CDR3 has 13 amino acids. Germline loops: CDR1 LNHDA, CDR2 SQIVND (reference sequence). Trimming at V came to 8 bases and at J to 5 bases, leaving 7 bases not matched to a gene.

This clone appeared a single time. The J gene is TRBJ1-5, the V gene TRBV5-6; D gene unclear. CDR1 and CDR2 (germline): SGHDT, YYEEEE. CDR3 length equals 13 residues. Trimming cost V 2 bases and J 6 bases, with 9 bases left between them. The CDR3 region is CASSLWGGQPQHF. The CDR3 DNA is TGTGCCAGCAGCTTATGGGGAGGTCAGCCCCAGCATTTT.

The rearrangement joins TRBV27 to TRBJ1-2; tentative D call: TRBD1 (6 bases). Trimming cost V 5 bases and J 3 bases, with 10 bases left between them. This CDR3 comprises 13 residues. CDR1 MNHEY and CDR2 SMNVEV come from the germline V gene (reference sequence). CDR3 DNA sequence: TGTGCCAGCAGTCCAAAGGGGGACTATGGCTACACCTTC. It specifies CASSPKGDYGYTF.

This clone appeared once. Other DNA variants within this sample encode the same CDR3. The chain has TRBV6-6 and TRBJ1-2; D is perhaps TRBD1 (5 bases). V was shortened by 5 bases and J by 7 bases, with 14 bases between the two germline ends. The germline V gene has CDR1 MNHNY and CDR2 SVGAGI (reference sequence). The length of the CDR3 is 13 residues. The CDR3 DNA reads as TGTGCCAGCAGTCCCGACAGTTCCTCTGGCTACACCTTC. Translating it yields CASSPDSSSGYTF.

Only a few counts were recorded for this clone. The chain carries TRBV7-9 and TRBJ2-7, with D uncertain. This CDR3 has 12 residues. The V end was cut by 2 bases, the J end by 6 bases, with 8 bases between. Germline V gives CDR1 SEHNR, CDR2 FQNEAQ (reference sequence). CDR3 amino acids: CASSLLPGEQYF. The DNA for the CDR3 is TGTGCCAGCAGCTTACTTCCGGGCGAGCAGTACTTC.

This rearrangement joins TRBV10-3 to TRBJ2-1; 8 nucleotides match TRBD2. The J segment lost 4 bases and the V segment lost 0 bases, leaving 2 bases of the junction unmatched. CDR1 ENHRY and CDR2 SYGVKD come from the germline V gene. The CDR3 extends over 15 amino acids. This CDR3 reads CAISESASGYNEQFF. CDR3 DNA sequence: TGTGCCATCAGTGAGTCGGCTAGCGGGTACAATGAGCAGTTCTTC.

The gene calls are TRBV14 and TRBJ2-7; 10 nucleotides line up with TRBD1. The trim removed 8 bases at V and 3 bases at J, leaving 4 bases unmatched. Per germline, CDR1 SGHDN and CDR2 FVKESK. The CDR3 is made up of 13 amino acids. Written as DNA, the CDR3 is TGTGCCAGCGCCGGGACAGGGGTCTACGAGCAGTACTTC. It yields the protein CASAGTGVYEQYF.